These 13 T cell receptor beta chains share one sample of origin, sequenced in a study of blood T cell repertoires in COVID-19. Profiled with immunoSEQ multiplex PCR; TCRdb holds only in-frame clones, not every one. The sample holds about 80,000 clones, more than 60% seen once. The specimen was peripheral blood. Source of these receptors: a human donor in a cohort sampled during active COVID-19.

This clone occurred many times. The chain has TRBV11-3 and TRBJ2-3, with a possible D match to TRBD1 (6 bases). The CDR3 has 13 amino acids. V was shortened by 11 bases and J by 4 bases, with 16 bases between the two germline ends. From germline, CDR1 is SGHNT and CDR2 YENEEA. The CDR3 loop is CASEDRRPDTQYF. CDR3 DNA: TGTGCCTCGGAAGACAGGCGCCCAGATACGCAGTATTTT.

This rearrangement joins TRBV5-6 to TRBJ2-7; 7 bases map to TRBD1. CDR3 length: 13 residues. J lost 3 bases, V lost 3 bases, and 3 bases had no gene match. Germline CDR1 is SGHDT and CDR2 is YYEEEE. In DNA form, the CDR3 reads TGTGCCAGCAGCTACCGGGACAGCTACGAGCAGTACGTC. This translates into CASSYRDSYEQYV.

This clone has at least ten counts. The chain uses TRBV28 and TRBJ2-1; no firm D call. This CDR3 region has 11 residues. Germline values: CDR1 MDHEN, CDR2 SYDVKM. With 6 bases removed from V and 7 bases from J, the gap between germline ends came to 7 bases. The CDR3 protein is CASSLENEQFF. The CDR3 DNA follows: TGTGCCAGCAGCCTTGAGAATGAGCAGTTCTTC.

The chain is built from TRBV6-2 or TRBV6-3 and TRBJ1-5, with D perhaps TRBD1 (5 bases). Germline CDR1 is MNHEY and CDR2 is SVGEGT. Trimming left V 5 bases short and J 1 base short, with 9 bases between. CDR3 length equals 14 residues. The CDR3 region is CASSLRQSNQPQHF. CDR3 coding DNA: TGTGCCAGCAGTCTCCGACAGAGCAATCAGCCCCAGCATTTT.

This chain uses TRBV18 with TRBJ2-3, with TRBD2 matching over 10 bases. Germline V gives CDR1 KGHSH, CDR2 LQKENI. Losses at the gene ends were 3 bases for V and 1 base for J; bases not matched to a gene: 7. The CDR3 contains 17 residues. CDR3 in amino acids: CASSPVHGTSGTDTQYF. The CDR3 nucleotides are TGTGCCAGCTCACCGGTCCACGGGACTAGCGGCACAGATACGCAGTATTTT.

The V call is TRBV4-1, the J call TRBJ1-4, with TRBD1 matching 11 bases. The germline gives CDR1 MGHRA, CDR2 YSYEKL. The CDR3 is made up of 16 amino acids. V shed 0 bases and J 8 bases; nucleotides not matched to a gene: 5. The CDR3 DNA reads as TGCGCCAGCAGCCAAGACAAGGACAGGGGGCACGAAAAACTGTTTTTT. Translation: CASSQDKDRGHEKLFF.

This clone was detected only once. The DNA of the CDR3 is TGTGCCAGCAGTTACTTCGCCCGTCGTCTTCAAGAGGCTACGCAGTATTTT. Its translation: CASSYFARRLQEATQYF. The J gene is TRBJ2-3, the V gene TRBV6-2 or TRBV6-3; D not resolved. Per germline, CDR1 MNHEY and CDR2 SVGEGT. This CDR3 contains 17 residues. V lost 1 base, J lost 8 bases, and 22 bases lay in between.

The chain recombines TRBV28 with TRBJ1-4; 8 nucleotides line up with TRBD1. Germline-derived CDR1 and CDR2 are MDHEN and SYDVKM. This CDR3 is 15 amino acids long. Trimming at V came to 4 bases and at J to 4 bases, leaving 5 bases not matched to a gene. CDR3 protein: CASSWGDRYNEKLFF. CDR3 bases: TGTGCCAGCAGTTGGGGGGACAGGTATAATGAAAAACTGTTTTTT. Based on the CDR3 plus reference TRBV28 and TRBJ1-4, the full variable domain is DVKVTQSSRYLVKRTGEKVFLECVQDMDHENMFWYRQDPGLGLRLIYFSYDVKMKEKGDIPEGYSVSREKKERFSLILESASTNQTSMYLCASSWGDRYNEKLFFGSGTQLSVL.

The chain employs TRBV10-3 and TRBJ2-3; tentatively, D is TRBD1 (5 bases). CDR1 and CDR2 (germline): ENHRY, SYGVKD. There are 15 residues in the CDR3. Trimming stripped 6 bases from V and 0 bases from J, with 13 bases between. The CDR3: CAISWGGTSTDTQYF. CDR3 bases: TGTGCCATCAGCTGGGGCGGTACTAGCACAGATACGCAGTATTTT.

The genes are TRBV6-5 and TRBJ1-1, with TRBD1 as a possible D gene (6 bases). CDR3 length equals 14 residues. Per the germline V gene, CDR1 is MNHEY and CDR2 is SVGAGI. Trimming pared 2 bases from V and 4 bases from J, leaving 11 bases between. CDR3 in DNA: TGTGCCAGCAGTTACGCCACAGGGTCCACTGAAGCTTTCTTT. Protein: CASSYATGSTEAFF.

This chain uses TRBV7-3 with TRBJ1-3, with D uncertain. V lost 5 bases and J 2 bases, leaving 13 bases between the germline ends. Germline V gene data show CDR1 as SGHTA and CDR2 as FQGTGA. The CDR3 has 15 residues. In DNA form, the CDR3 reads TGTGCCAGCAGCCTTAACGCCGGTCCTGGAAACACCATATATTTT. Its translation: CASSLNAGPGNTIYF.

For the CDR3, the DNA is TGTGCCAGCAGTCCCGGGTTGAACACTGAAGCTTTCTTT. Protein sequence: CASSPGLNTEAFF. The chain links TRBV6-5 to TRBJ1-1; D gene ambiguous. There are 13 residues in the CDR3. V gave up 5 bases and J gave up 0 bases, with 7 bases separating them. CDR1 is MNHEY, CDR2 SVGAGI, per germline.

The gene calls are TRBV5-6 and TRBJ1-4; 7 nucleotides align to TRBD1. Per germline, CDR1 SGHDT and CDR2 YYEEEE. The CDR3 covers 14 residues. V trimming: 4 bases; J trimming: 7 bases; junction bases outside the gene matches: 7. The CDR3 DNA reads TGTGCCAGCAGCACCTCAAAGGGGGCTGAAAAACTGTTTTTT. Amino acid sequence: CASSTSKGAEKLFF.